Following are 10 T cell receptor beta chains from one sample sequenced in a study of memory CD4+ T cells and cytomegalovirus serostatus. The sort gate was single viable CD3+CD4+CD8-CD45RO+ cells for memory CD4+ T cells. The method was immunoSEQ multiplex PCR; TCRdb's version includes in-frame clones alone and lacks a portion of them. The data show 25,000 or so clones, 75% to 80% seen once. What was sequenced was memory CD4+ T cells from blood. The receptors come from an adult in good health and CMV-seronegative.

The chain recombines TRBV2 with TRBJ2-3; 10 positions match TRBD2. The CDR3 is 14 amino acids. Germline CDR1 is SNHLY and CDR2 is FYNNEI. V lost 8 bases and J lost 5; bases outside the gene matches: 7. The CDR3 protein is CASGLAGVIDTQYF. In DNA form, the CDR3 reads TGTGCCAGCGGGCTAGCGGGAGTAATAGATACGCAGTATTTT.

The rearrangement links TRBV7-2 to TRBJ2-5; 7 bases match TRBD2. The V gene's germline CDR1 is SGHTA and CDR2 FQGNSA. This CDR3 region has 14 residues. V dropped 3 bases and J dropped 4; count of bases not matched to a gene: 5. CDR3: CASSFSTSPETQYF. CDR3 DNA sequence: TGTGCCAGCAGCTTTTCGACTAGCCCAGAGACCCAGTACTTC.

This clone was seen only a few times. The chain is built from TRBV11-1 and TRBJ2-2, with D possibly TRBD2 on 5 matching bases. V lost 4 bases and J 4 bases, leaving 7 bases between the germline ends. Germline CDR1 is SGHAT and CDR2 is FQDESV (reference sequence). This CDR3 region has 13 residues. CDR3 loop: CASSSDFTGELFF. The CDR3 DNA reads TGTGCCAGCAGCTCGGACTTCACCGGGGAGCTGTTTTTT.

This chain uses TRBV7-2 with TRBJ2-1; D perhaps matches TRBD2 (7 bases). Deletions cut 5 bases from V and 7 bases from J, with 15 bases between. Germline V gene lookup returns CDR1 SGHTA and CDR2 FQGNSA. CDR3 length: 14 amino acids. CDR3 DNA: TGTGCCAGCAGCCCCGACGGGGGGCGAAATGAGCAGTTCTTC. Amino acids: CASSPDGGRNEQFF.

The CDR3 is CASSFPGQTRGTGELFF. CDR3 nucleotides: TGTGCCAGCAGCTTCCCAGGACAGACCCGAGGCACCGGGGAGCTGTTTTTT. The rearrangement uses TRBV5-6 and TRBJ2-2; maybe TRBD1 (6 bases). V lost 2 bases and J lost 4, with 18 bases in between. Looked up from germline, CDR1 is SGHDT and CDR2 is YYEEEE. The CDR3 runs 17 residues.

The table lists this clone with a few counts. This chain joins TRBV7-8 and TRBJ1-4; D is ambiguous. There are 14 residues in the CDR3. CDR1 and CDR2 from the germline V gene are SGHVS and FQNEAQ. With 5 bases removed from V and 1 base from J, the gap between germline ends came to 8 bases. Here the CDR3 reads CASSPSRTNEKLFF. In DNA, the CDR3 is TGTGCCAGCAGCCCTAGTCGAACTAATGAAAAACTGTTTTTT.

The chain recombines TRBV5-6 with TRBJ2-7; no clear D gene. The CDR3 runs to 13 residues. V dropped 4 bases and J dropped 3 bases, with 11 bases sitting between them. Germline CDR1 reads SGHDT; CDR2 reads YYEEEE. CDR3 protein: CASSAYGIYEQYF. The CDR3, as DNA: TGTGCCAGCAGCGCCTACGGTATCTACGAGCAGTACTTC. Variable domain in full (rest from reference TRBV5-6 and TRBJ2-7): DAGVTQSPTHLIKTRGQQVTLRCSPKSGHDTVSWYQQALGQGPQFIFQYYEEEERQRGNFPDRFSGHQFPNYSSELNVNALLLGDSALYLCASSAYGIYEQYFGPGTRLTVT.

V gene TRBV6-4 combines with J gene TRBJ2-3; unclear D gene. CDR3 length equals 13 residues. V dropped 5 bases and J dropped 4 bases, with 10 bases sitting between them. Germline CDR1 MRHNA, CDR2 SNTAGT. CDR3 nucleotide sequence: TGTGCCAGCAGTTTCAGCGAGGCAGATACGCAGTATTTT. Translating it yields CASSFSEADTQYF.

This chain uses TRBV6-5 with TRBJ1-1; D uncertain. Germline V gene data show CDR1 as MNHEY and CDR2 as SVGAGI. V was pared by 5 bases and J by 10 bases, with 14 bases between. The CDR3 contains 12 residues. CDR3: CASSLRRDRAFF. DNA for the CDR3: TGTGCCAGCAGTCTGAGGAGGGATAGAGCTTTCTTT.

The chain uses TRBV5-4 and TRBJ1-2; 7 positions agree with TRBD1. Germline V gene lookup returns CDR1 SGHNT and CDR2 YYREEE (reference sequence). J gave up 4 bases and V 4 bases, and 7 bases lay outside the gene matches. The CDR3 covers 14 residues. The CDR3 DNA reads as TGTGCCAGCAGCCCGGGGACAGAGACCTATGGCTACACCTTC. It encodes CASSPGTETYGYTF. The complete variable domain, with remaining parts taken from reference TRBV5-4 and TRBJ1-2, reads ETGVTQSPTHLIKTRGQQVTLRCSSQSGHNTVSWYQQALGQGPQFIFQYYREEENGRGNFPPRFSGLQFPNYSSELNVNALELDDSALYLCASSPGTETYGYTFGSGTRLTVV.